This T cell receptor beta chain was retrieved from a study of response to subunit inactivated influenza vaccine. Regarding the study as a whole: Authors suggested few new T cells are recruited by each seasonal influenza vaccination.

Remarks on this clonotype: The antigen is not known.

TCRdb ran MiXCR on the RT-PCR reads and lists one entry per CDR3 protein. Among about 700,000 distinct CDR3 sequences listed, about 14% were seen once. This CDR3 is 15 amino acids long. Germline assignment: CDR1 LGHDT and CDR2 YNNKEL (reference sequence). V was shortened by 1 base and J by 4 bases, with 11 bases between the two germline ends. This clonotype was sampled from a man aged 50 to 59 who received an inactivated influenza vaccine. V is TRBV3-1 and J is TRBJ2-1; tentative D call: TRBD1 (6 bases). The sample was PBMCs from blood, taken 14 to 15 days before vaccination. The CDR3 protein is CASSQAGQPYNEQFF. The CDR3 DNA reads as TGTGCCAGCAGCCAAGCTGGACAGCCGTACAATGAGCAGTTCTTC.